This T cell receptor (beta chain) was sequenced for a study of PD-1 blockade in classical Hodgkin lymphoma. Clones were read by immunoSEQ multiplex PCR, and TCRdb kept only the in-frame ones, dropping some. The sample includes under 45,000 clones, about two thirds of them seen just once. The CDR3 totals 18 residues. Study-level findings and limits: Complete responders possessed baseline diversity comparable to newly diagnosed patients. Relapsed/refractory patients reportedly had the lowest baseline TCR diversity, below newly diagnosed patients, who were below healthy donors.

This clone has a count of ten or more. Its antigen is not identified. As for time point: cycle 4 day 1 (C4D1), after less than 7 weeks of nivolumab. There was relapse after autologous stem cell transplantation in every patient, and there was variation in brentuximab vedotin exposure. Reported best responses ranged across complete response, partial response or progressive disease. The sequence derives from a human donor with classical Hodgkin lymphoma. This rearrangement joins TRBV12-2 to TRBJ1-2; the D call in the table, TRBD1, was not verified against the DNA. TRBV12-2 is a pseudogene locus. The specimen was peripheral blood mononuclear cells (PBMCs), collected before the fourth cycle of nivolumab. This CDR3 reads CASRLLRQGRSANYGYTF. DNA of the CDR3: TGTGCAAGTCGCTTACTTCGCCAGGGTCGGTCCGCTAACTATGGCTACACCTTC.